The rows below give T cell receptor beta chains drawn from one sample of a study of T cells in Graves' hyperthyroidism and ophthalmopathy. TCRdb reanalysed the multiplex PCR reads using MiXCR and keeps one entry per CDR3 protein. The sample contains about 360,000 distinct CDR3 sequences, roughly 13% of which appear only once. Sequencing was done on a sample of blood. These receptors were taken from a young woman with Graves' hyperthyroidism. Each CDR3 is given with its conserved first and last residue. Fields, in order: CDR3 DNA, CDR3 protein, J gene, V gene, D gene, clone size. A D gene is named only where the DNA matches it firmly. Rows may omit the clone size; those that give it use once, few, many or a size class.

TGTGCCAGCAGTTTAATCCCCCTTACAGGGGATAAACTGTTTTTT	CASSLIPLTGDKLFF	TRBJ1-4	TRBV27	TRBD1	few
TGTGCCAGCAGTTGGAAGAGGGACACTGAAGCTTTCTTT	CASSWKRDTEAFF	TRBJ1-1	TRBV7-3	-	-
TGTGCCACCAGCAGCCGACCCCGCGGGGTAACCAATTCACCCCTCCACTTT	CATSSRPRGVTNSPLHF	TRBJ1-6	TRBV15	-	many
TGTGCCAGCAGCCCTCAAAGGCTCAATGAGCAGTTCTTC	CASSPQRLNEQFF	TRBJ2-1	TRBV27	-	once
TGTGCCAGTAGTAGCCTGGGCTCTGACGAGCAGTACTTC	CASSSLGSDEQYF	TRBJ2-7	TRBV19	-	few
TGCGCCAGCAGTCCAAGCGGGAACTCCTACAATGAGCAGTTCTTC	CASSPSGNSYNEQFF	TRBJ2-1	TRBV5-1	TRBD2	many
TGCAGTGCTAGATCAGCGGGCGTACAAGAGACCCAGTACTTC	CSARSAGVQETQYF	TRBJ2-5	TRBV20-1	-	-
TGTGCCAGCAGTTTACACTTGGGACCGGGGACCTACAATGAGCAGTTCTTC	CASSLHLGPGTYNEQFF	TRBJ2-1	TRBV28	-	many
TGTGCCAGCAGCTTAGAGAGGGCGGGCTCCTACAATGAGCAGTTCTTC	CASSLERAGSYNEQFF	TRBJ2-1	TRBV7-9	-	many
TGCGCCAGCAGCTTCAGCGGGCGACACGAGCAGTACTTC	CASSFSGRHEQYF	TRBJ2-7	TRBV5-1	-	many
TGTGCCAGCAGTTTTGCTGACTACAATGAGCAGTTCTTC	CASSFADYNEQFF	TRBJ2-1	TRBV28	-	many
TGCGCCAGCAGCCCTCTGGCAGGGGAACAGCCCCAGCATTTT	CASSPLAGEQPQHF	TRBJ1-5	TRBV4-1	-	-
TGTGCCAGCAGCTCTCCATCGAAATCAGGGGACAACTACGAGCAGTACTTC	CASSSPSKSGDNYEQYF	TRBJ2-7	TRBV28	-	many
TGTGCCAGCAGGTCGGCCGGGGGAGGAAACACCATATATTTT	CASRSAGGGNTIYF	TRBJ1-3	TRBV6-1	-	-
TGTGCCAGCAGCTTTCGGGACAGGGGTGGCTATGGCTACACCTTC	CASSFRDRGGYGYTF	TRBJ1-2	TRBV5-4	TRBD1	-
TGTGCCAGCAGCTTAGGGGGGGGGTTGACAGCCCGCTACACCTTC	CASSLGGGLTARYTF	TRBJ1-2	TRBV7-8	-	many
TGTGCCAGCAGACCTCCGGGACGAGGGGTTGTAGAAAAACTGTTTTTT	CASRPPGRGVVEKLFF	TRBJ1-4	TRBV6-1	-	many
TGTGCCAGCAGTACGGGTTCCGAAGGAGAAAAACTGTTTTTT	CASSTGSEGEKLFF	TRBJ1-4	TRBV6-1	-	many
TGCAGTGCTAGTTGGCCGTCCAGGGACACTGAAGCTTTCTTT	CSASWPSRDTEAFF	TRBJ1-1	TRBV20-1	-	few
TGTGCCAGCAGTACGAGCGGGTGGAGAATGGATACGCAGTATTTT	CASSTSGWRMDTQYF	TRBJ2-3	TRBV28	-	many
TGTGCCAGCAAGGGCCTTAATGAGCAGTTCTTC	CASKGLNEQFF	TRBJ2-1	TRBV2	-	many
TGTGCCATCAGTGAGGAGGAAAGAGGGAGGTCGGTCGAGCAGTACTTC	CAISEEERGRSVEQYF	TRBJ2-7	TRBV10-3	-	many
TGTGCCAGCAGTTTATGGGGGAATGAGCAGTTCTTC	CASSLWGNEQFF	TRBJ2-1	TRBV28	-	many
TGCAGTGCTAGCGGTCTAGTATCCAATGAGCAGTTCTTC	CSASGLVSNEQFF	TRBJ2-1	TRBV20-1	-	many